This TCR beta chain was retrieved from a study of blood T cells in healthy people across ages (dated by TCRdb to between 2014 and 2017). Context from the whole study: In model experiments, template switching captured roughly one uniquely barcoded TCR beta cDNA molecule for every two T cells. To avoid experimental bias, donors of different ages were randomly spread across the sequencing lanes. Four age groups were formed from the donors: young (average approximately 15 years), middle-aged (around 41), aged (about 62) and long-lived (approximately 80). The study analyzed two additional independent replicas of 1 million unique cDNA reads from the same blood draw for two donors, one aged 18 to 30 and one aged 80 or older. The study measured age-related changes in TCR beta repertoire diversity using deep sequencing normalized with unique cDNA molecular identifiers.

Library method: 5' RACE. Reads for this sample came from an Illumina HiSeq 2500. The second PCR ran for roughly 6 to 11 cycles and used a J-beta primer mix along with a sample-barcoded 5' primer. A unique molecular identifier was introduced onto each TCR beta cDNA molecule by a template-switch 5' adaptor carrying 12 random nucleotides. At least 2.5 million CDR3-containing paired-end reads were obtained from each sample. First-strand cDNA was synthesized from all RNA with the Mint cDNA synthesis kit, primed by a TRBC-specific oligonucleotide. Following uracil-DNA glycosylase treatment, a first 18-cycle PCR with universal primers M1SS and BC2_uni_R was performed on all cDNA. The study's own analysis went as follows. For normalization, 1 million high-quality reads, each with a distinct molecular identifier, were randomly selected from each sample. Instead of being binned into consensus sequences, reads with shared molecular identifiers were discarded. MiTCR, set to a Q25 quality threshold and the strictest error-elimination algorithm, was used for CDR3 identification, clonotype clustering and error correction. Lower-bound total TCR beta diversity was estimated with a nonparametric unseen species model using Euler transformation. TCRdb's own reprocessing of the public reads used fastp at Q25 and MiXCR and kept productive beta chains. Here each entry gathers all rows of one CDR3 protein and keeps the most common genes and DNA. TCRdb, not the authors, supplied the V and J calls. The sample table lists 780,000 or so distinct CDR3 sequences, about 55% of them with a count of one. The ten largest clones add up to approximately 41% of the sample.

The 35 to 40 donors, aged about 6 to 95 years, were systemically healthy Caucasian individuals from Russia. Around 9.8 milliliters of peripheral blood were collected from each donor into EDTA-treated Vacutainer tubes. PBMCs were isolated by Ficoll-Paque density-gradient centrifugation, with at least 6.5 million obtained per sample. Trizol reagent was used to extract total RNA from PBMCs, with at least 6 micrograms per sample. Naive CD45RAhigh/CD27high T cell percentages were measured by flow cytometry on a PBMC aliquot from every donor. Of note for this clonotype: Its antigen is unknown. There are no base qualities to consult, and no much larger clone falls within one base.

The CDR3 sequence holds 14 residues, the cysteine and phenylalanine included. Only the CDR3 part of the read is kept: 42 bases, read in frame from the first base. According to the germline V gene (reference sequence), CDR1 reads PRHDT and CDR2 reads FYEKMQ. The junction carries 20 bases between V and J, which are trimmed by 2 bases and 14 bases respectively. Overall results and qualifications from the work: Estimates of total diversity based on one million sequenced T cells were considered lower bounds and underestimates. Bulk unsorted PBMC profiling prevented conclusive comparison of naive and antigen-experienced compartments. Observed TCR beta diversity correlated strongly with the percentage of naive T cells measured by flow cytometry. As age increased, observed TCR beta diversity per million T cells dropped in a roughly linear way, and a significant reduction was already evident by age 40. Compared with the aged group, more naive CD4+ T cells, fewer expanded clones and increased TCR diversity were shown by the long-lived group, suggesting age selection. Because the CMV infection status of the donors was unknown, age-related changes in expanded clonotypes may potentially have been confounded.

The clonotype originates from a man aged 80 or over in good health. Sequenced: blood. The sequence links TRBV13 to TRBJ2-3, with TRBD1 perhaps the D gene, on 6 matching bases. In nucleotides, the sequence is TGTGCCAGCAGCTTATCCGGGAAGGACAGAGACGCGTATTTT. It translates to CASSLSGKDRDAYF.